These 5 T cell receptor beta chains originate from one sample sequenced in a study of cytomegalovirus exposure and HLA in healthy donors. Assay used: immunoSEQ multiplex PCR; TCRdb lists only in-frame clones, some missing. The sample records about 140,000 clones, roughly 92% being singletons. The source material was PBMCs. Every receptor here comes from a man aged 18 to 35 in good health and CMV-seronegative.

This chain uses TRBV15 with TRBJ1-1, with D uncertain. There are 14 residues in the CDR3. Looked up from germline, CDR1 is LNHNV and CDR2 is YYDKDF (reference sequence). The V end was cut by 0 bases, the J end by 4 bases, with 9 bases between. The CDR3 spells CATSRDPRGTEAFF. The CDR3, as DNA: TGTGCCACCAGCAGAGATCCGCGCGGCACTGAAGCTTTCTTT. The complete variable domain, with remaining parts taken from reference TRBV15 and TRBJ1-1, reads DAMVIQNPRYQVTQFGKPVTLSCSQTLNHNVMYWYQQKSSQAPKLLFHYYDKDFNNEADTPDNFQSRRPNTSFCFLDIRSPGLGDTAMYLCATSRDPRGTEAFFGQGTRLTVV.

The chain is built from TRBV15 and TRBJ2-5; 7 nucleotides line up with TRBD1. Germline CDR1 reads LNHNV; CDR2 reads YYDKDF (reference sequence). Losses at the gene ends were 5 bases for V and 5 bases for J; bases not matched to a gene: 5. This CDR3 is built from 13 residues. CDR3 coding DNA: TGTGCCACCAGCGTACAGGGGTTTGAGACCCAGTACTTC. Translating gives CATSVQGFETQYF.

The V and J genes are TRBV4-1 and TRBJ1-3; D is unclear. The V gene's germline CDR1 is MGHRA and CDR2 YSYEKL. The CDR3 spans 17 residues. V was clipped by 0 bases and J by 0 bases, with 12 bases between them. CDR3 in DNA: TGCGCCAGCAGCCAAGATAAGGAGTACTACTCTGGAAACACCATATATTTT. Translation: CASSQDKEYYSGNTIYF.

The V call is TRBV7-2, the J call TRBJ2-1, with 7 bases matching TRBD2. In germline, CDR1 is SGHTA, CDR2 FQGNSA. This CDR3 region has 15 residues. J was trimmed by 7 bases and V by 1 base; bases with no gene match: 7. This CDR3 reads CASSLVPGGRNEQFF. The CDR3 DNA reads TGTGCCAGCAGCTTAGTTCCGGGAGGTAGGAATGAGCAGTTCTTC.

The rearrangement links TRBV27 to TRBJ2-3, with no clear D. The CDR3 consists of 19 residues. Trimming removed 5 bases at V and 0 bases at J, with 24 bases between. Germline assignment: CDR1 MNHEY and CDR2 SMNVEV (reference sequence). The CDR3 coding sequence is TGTGCCAGCAGTCCGATCTCTCCCTCTTGCGGCCCTAGCACAGATACGCAGTATTTT. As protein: CASSPISPSCGPSTDTQYF.